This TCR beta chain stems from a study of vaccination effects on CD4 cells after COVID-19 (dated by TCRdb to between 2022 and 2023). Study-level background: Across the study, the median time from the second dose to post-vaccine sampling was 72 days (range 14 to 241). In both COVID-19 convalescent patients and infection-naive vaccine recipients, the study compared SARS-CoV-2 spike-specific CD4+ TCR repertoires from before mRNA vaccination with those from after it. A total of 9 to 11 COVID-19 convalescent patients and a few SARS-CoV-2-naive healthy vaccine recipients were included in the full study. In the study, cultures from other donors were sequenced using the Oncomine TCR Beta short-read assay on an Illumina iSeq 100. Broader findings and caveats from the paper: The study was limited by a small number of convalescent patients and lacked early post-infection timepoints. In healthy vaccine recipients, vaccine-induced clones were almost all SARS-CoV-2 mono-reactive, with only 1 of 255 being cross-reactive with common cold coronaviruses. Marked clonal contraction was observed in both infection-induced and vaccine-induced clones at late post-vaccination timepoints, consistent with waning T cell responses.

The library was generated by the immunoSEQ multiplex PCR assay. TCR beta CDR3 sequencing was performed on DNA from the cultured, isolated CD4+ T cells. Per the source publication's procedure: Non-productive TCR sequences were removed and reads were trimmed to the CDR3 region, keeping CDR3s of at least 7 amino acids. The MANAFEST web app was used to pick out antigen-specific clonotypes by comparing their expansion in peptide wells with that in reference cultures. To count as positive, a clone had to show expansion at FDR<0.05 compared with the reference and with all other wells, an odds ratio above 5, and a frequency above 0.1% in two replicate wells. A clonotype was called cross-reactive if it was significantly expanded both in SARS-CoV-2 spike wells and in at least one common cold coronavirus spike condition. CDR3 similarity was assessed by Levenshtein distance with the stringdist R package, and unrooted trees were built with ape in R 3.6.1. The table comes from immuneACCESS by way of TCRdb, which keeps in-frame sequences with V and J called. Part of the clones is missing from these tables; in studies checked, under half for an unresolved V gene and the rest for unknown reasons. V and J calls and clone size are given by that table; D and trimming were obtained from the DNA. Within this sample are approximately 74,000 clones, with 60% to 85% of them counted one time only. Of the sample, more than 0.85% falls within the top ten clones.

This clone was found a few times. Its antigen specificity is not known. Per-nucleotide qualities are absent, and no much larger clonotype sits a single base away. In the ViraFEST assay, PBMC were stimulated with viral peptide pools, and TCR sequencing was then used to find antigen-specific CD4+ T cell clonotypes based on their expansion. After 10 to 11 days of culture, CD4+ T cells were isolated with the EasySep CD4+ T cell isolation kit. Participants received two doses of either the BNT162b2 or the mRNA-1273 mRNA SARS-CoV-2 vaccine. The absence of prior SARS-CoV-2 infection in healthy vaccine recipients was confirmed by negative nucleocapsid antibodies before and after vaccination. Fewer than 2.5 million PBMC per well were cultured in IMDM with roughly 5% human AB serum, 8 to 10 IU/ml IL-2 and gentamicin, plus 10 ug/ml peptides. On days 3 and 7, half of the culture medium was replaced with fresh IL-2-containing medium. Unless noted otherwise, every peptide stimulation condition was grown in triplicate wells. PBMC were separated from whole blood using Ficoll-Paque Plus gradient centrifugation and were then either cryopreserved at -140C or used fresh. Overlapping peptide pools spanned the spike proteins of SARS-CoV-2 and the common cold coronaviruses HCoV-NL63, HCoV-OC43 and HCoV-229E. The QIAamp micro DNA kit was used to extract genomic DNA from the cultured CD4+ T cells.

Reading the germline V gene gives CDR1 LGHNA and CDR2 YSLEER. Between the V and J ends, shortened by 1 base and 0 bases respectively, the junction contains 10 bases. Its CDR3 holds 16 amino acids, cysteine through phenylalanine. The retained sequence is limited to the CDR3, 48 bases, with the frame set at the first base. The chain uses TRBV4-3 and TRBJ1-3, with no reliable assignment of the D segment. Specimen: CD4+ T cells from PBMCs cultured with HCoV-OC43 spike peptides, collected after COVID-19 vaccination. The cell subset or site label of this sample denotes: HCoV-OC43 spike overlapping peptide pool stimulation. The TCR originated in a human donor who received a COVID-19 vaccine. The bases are TGCGCCAGCAGCCAAGGGGCCCTACTCTCTGGAAACACCATATATTTT. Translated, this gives CASSQGALLSGNTIYF.